What follows are 5 T cell receptor beta chains derived from one specimen sequenced in a study of radiation and T cells in renal cell carcinoma. Time point in this sample: blood 2 weeks post-SBRT. Treatment reported: 15 Gy SBRT to primary tumor, nephrectomy 4 weeks later. Sequencing used immunoSEQ multiplex PCR; TCRdb keeps in-frame clones, though not all of them. The table shows around 130,000 clones, with more than 70% occurring only once. Here the sequenced sample was blood, taken from a patient whose treatment included radiotherapy and nephrectomy. Source of these receptors: a woman in her sixties or seventies with renal cell carcinoma.

This chain joins TRBV7-8 and TRBJ2-1; 7 bases match TRBD2. V dropped 5 bases and J dropped 6; count of bases not matched to a gene: 7. The CDR3 spans 14 residues. Germline values: CDR1 SGHVS, CDR2 FQNEAQ. The CDR3 DNA reads as TGTGCCAGCAGCCCGTCAGGGACTACCAATGAGCAGTTCTTC. It yields the protein CASSPSGTTNEQFF.

This rearrangement joins TRBV19 to TRBJ1-5; D gene unclear. The CDR3 loop spans 12 amino acids. Germline assignment: CDR1 LNHDA and CDR2 SQIVND (reference sequence). V lost 3 bases and J lost 9, with 9 bases in between. The CDR3 here is CASSMPNGPQHF. CDR3 in DNA: TGTGCCAGTAGTATGCCCAACGGGCCCCAGCATTTT.

A remark on this clone: The same CDR3 can be traced to other DNA sequences in this sample. The gene calls are TRBV7-9 and TRBJ2-3; D is ambiguous. The CDR3 totals 12 residues. Trimming took off 0 bases at V and 3 bases at J, with 1 base between the two ends. Per the germline V gene, CDR1 is SEHNR and CDR2 is FQNEAQ (reference sequence). The CDR3 loop is CASSLATDTQYF. The CDR3 nucleotides read TGTGCCAGCAGCTTAGCAACAGATACGCAGTATTTT.

This clone came up once. The chain has TRBV28 and TRBJ1-5; 7 bases are a match to TRBD1. CDR1 MDHEN and CDR2 SYDVKM come from the germline V gene. This CDR3 has 15 residues. Germline trimming cut 2 bases from V and 5 bases from J; bases unmatched to any gene: 6. In nucleotides, the CDR3 is TGTGCCAGCAGTTTACAGGGGGGTGAGGATCAGCCCCAGCATTTT. Translation: CASSLQGGEDQPQHF.

The chain recombines TRBV5-1 with TRBJ2-5; 10 nucleotides agree with TRBD2. There are 15 residues in the CDR3. Germline assignment: CDR1 SGHRS and CDR2 YFSETQ. The J segment lost 6 bases and the V segment lost 2 bases, leaving 7 bases of the junction unmatched. The CDR3 here is CASSLGLAEPQTQYF. The DNA of the CDR3 is TGCGCCAGCAGCTTAGGACTAGCGGAGCCCCAGACCCAGTACTTC.